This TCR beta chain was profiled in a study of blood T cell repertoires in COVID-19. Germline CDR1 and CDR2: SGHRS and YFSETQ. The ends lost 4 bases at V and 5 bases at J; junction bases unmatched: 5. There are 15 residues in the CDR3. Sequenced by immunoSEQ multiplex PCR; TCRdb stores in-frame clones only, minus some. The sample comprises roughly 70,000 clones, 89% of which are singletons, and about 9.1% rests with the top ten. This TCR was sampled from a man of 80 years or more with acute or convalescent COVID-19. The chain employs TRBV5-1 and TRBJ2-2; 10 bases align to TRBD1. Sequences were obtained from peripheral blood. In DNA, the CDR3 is TGCGCCAGCAGCGCCGGGACAGGGGAAACCGGGGAGCTGTTTTTT. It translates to CASSAGTGETGELFF.